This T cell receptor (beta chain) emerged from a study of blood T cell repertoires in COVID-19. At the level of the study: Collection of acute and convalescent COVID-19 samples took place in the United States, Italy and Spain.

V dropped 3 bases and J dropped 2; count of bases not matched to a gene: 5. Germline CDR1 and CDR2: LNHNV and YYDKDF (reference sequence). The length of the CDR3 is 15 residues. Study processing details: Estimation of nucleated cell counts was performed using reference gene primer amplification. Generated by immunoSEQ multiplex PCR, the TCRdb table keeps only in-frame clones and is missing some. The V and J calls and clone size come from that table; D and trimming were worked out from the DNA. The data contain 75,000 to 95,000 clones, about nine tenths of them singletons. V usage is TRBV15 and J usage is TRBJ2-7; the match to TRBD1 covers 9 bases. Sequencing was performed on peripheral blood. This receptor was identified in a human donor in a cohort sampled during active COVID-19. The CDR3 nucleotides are TGTGCCACCAGCAGTCCCGGGACAGGGACCTACGAGCAGTACTTC. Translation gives CATSSPGTGTYEQYF.